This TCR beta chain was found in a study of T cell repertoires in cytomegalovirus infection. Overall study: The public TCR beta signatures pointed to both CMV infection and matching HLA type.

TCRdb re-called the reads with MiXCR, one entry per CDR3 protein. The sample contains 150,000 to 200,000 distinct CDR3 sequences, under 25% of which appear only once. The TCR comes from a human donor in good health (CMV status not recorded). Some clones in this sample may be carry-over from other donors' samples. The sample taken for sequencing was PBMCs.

CDR3 nucleotide sequence: TGTGCCAGTAGGCAGAATAGCGGGTCGCCCTACAATGAGCAGTTCTTC. Protein sequence: CASRQNSGSPYNEQFF. The V gene is TRBV19, the J gene TRBJ2-1; 7 bases line up with TRBD2. V lost 6 bases to trimming and J lost 2 bases; unmatched junction nucleotides: 10. Germline V CDR1 and CDR2: LNHDA, SQIVND (reference sequence). The CDR3 runs 16 residues.